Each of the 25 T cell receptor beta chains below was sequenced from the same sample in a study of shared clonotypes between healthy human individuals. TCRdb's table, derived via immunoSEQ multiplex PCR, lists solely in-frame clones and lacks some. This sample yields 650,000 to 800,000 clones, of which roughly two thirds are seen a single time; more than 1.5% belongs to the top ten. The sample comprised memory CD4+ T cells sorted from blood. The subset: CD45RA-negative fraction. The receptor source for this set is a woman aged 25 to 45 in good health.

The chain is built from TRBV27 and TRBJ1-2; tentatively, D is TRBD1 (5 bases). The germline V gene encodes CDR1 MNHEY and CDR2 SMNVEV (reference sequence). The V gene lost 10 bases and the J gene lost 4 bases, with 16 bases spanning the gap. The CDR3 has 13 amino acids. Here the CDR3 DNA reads TGTGCCACCCTCGGGGGTAACGGCTATGGCTACACCTTC. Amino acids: CATLGGNGYGYTF.

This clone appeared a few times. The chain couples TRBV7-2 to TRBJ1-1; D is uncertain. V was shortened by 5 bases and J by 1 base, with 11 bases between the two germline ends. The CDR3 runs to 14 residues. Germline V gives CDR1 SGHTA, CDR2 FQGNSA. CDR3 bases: TGTGCCAGCAGCATACACCCGCAGAACACTGAAGCTTTCTTT. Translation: CASSIHPQNTEAFF. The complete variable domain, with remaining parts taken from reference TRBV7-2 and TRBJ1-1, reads GAGVSQSPSNKVTEKGKDVELRCDPISGHTALYWYRQSLGQGLEFLIYFQGNSAPDKSGLPSDRFSAERTGGSVSTLTIQRTQQEDSAVYLCASSIHPQNTEAFFGQGTRLTVV.

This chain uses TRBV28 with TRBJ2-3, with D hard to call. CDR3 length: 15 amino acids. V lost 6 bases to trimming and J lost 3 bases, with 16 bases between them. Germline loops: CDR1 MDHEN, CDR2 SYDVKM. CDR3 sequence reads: CASRNPFLGTDTQYF. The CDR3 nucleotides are TGTGCCAGCAGAAACCCCTTTCTAGGGACAGATACGCAGTATTTT.

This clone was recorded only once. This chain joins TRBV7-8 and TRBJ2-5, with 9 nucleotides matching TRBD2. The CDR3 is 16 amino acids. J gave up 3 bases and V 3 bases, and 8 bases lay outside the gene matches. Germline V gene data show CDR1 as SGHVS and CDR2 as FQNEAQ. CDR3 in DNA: TGTGCCAGCAGCTTCATAGCGGGAGTAGGGGAAGAGACCCAGTACTTC. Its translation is CASSFIAGVGEETQYF. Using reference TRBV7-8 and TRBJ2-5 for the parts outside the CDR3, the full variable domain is GAGVSQSPRYKVAKRGQDVALRCDPISGHVSLFWYQQALGQGPEFLTYFQNEAQLDKSGLPSDRFFAERPEGSVSTLKIQRTQQEDSAVYLCASSFIAGVGEETQYFGPGTRLLVL.

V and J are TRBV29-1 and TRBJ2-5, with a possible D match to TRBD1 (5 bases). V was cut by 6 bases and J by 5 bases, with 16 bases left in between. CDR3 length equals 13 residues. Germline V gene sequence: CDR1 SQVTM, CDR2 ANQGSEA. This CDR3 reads CSVTGRLVETQYF. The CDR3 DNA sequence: TGCAGCGTCACAGGCCGCTTAGTCGAGACCCAGTACTTC.

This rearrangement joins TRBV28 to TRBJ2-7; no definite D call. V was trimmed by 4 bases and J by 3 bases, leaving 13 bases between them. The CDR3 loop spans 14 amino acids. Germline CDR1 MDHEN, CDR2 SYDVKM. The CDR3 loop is CASSSPTAFYEQYF. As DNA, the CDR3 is TGTGCCAGCAGTTCTCCGACGGCTTTCTACGAGCAGTACTTC.

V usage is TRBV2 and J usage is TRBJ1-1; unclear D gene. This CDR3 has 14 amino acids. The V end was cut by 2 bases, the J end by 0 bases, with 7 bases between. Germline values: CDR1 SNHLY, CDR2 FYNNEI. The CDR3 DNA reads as TGTGCCAGCAGTGAATTCCTTTTGAACACTGAAGCTTTCTTT. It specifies CASSEFLLNTEAFF.

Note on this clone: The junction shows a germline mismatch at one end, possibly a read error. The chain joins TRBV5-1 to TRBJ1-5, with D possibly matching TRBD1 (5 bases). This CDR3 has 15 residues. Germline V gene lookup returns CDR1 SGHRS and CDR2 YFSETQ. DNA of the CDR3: TGTGCCAGCAGTTGGAGTGGAGGGGCCAATCAGCCCCAGCATTTT. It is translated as CASSWSGGANQPQHF.

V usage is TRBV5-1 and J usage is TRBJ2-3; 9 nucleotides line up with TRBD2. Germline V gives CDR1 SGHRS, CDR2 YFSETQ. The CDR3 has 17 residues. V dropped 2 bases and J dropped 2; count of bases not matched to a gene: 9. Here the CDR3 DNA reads TGCGCCAGCAGCTTAGGTACTAGCGGGTTGCTCACAGATACGCAGTATTTT. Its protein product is CASSLGTSGLLTDTQYF.

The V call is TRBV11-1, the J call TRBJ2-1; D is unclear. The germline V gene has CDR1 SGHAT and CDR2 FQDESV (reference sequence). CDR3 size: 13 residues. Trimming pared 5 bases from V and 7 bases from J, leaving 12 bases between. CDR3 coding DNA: TGTGCCAGCAGCACCCGGGTGGAGAATGAGCAGTTCTTC. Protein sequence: CASSTRVENEQFF.

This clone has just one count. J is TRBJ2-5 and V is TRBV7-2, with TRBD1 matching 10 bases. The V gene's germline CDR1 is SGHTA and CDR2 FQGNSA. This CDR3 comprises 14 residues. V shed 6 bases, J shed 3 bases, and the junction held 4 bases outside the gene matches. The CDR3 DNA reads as TGTGCCAGCAGGGTGGGGACAGGGGAAGAGACCCAGTACTTC. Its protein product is CASRVGTGEETQYF. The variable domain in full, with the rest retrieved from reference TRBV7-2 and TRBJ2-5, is GAGVSQSPSNKVTEKGKDVELRCDPISGHTALYWYRQSLGQGLEFLIYFQGNSAPDKSGLPSDRFSAERTGGSVSTLTIQRTQQEDSAVYLCASRVGTGEETQYFGPGTRLLVL.

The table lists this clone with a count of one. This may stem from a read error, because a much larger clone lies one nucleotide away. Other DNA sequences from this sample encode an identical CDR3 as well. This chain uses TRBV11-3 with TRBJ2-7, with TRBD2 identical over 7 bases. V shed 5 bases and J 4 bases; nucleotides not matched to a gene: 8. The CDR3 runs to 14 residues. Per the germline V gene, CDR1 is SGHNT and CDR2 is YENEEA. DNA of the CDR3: TGTGCCAGCAGCCCCCAGCGGGACTCTTACGAGCAGTACTTC. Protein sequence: CASSPQRDSYEQYF.

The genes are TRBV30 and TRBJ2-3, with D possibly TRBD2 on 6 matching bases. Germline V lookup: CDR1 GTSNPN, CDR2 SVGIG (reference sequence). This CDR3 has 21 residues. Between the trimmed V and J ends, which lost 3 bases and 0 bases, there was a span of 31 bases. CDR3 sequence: CAWSDGSGGTSLRVSTDTQYF. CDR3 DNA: TGTGCCTGGAGCGACGGATCTGGCGGGACCTCATTAAGGGTTAGCACAGATACGCAGTATTTT.

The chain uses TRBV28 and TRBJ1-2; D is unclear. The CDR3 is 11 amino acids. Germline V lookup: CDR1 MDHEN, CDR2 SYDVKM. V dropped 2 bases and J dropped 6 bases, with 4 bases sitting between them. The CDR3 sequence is CASSLRDGYTF. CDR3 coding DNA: TGTGCCAGCAGTTTACGGGATGGCTACACCTTC.

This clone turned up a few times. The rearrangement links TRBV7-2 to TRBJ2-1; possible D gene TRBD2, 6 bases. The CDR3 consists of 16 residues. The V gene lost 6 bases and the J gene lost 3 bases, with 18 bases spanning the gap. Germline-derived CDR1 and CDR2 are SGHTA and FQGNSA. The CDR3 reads CASSRTTALIYNEQFF. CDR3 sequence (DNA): TGTGCCAGCAGTCGGACTACTGCGTTAATCTACAATGAGCAGTTCTTC.

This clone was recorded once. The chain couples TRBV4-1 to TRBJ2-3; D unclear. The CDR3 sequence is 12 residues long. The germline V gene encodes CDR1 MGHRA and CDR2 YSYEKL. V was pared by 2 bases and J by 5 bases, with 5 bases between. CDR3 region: CASSQTEDTQYF. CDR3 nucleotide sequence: TGCGCCAGCAGCCAAACAGAAGATACGCAGTATTTT.

The CDR3 loop is CASSIGPGYTF. The CDR3 DNA is TGTGCCAGTAGTATCGGTCCAGGCTACACCTTC. The chain uses TRBV19 and TRBJ1-2; D unclear. The CDR3 contains 11 residues. The V gene lost 3 bases and the J gene lost 8 bases, with 7 bases spanning the gap. Germline V gives CDR1 LNHDA, CDR2 SQIVND (reference sequence).

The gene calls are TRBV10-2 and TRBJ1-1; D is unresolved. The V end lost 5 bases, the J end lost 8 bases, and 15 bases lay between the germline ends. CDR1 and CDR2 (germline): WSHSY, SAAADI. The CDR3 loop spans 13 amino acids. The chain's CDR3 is CASSHGLAFEAFF. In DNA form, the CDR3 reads TGCGCCAGCAGTCACGGGCTCGCCTTCGAAGCTTTCTTT.

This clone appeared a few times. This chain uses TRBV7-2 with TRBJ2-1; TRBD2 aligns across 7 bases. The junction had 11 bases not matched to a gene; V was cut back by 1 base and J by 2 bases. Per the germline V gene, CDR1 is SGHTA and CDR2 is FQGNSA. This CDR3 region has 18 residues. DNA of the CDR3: TGTGCCAGCAGCTTAGGCCTAGCGGTTACCTTGACCTACAATGAGCAGTTCTTC. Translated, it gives CASSLGLAVTLTYNEQFF.

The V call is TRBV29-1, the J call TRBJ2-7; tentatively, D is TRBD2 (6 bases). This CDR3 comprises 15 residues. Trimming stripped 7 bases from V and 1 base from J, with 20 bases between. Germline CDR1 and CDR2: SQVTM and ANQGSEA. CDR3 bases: TGCAGCGCCTCCCCGTCGGGGAGGAGTTCCTACGAGCAGTACTTC. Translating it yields CSASPSGRSSYEQYF.

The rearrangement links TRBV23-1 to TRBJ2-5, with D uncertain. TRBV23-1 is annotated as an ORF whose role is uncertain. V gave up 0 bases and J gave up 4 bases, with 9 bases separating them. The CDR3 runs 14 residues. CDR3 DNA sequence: TGCGCCAGCAGTCAATCCCCCTCAGGAGAGACCCAGTACTTC. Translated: CASSQSPSGETQYF.

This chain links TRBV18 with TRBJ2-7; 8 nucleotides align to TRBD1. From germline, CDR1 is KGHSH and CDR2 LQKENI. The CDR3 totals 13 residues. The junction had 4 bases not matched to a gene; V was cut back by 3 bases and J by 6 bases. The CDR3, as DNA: TGTGCCAGCTCACCGGACAGGGTAGGCGAGCAGTACTTC. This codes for CASSPDRVGEQYF.

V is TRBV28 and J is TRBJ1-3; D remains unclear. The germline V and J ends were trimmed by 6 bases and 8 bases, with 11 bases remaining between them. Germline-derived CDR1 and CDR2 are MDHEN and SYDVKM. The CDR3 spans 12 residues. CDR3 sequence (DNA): TGTGCCAGCAGCCCAAGACGGGACACCATATATTTT. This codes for CASSPRRDTIYF.

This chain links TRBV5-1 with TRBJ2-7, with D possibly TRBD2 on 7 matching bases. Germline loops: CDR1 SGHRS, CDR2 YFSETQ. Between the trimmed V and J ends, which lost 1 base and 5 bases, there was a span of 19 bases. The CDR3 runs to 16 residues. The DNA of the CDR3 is TGCGCCAGCAGCTTGTGGGGAGGGGGGACCGGCCACGAGCAGTACTTC. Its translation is CASSLWGGGTGHEQYF.

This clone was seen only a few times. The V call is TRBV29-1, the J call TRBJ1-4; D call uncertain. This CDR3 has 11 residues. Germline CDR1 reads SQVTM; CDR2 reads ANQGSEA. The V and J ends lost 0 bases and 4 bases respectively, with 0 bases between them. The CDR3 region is CSVEDNEKLFF. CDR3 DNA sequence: TGCAGCGTTGAAGATAATGAAAAACTGTTTTTT.